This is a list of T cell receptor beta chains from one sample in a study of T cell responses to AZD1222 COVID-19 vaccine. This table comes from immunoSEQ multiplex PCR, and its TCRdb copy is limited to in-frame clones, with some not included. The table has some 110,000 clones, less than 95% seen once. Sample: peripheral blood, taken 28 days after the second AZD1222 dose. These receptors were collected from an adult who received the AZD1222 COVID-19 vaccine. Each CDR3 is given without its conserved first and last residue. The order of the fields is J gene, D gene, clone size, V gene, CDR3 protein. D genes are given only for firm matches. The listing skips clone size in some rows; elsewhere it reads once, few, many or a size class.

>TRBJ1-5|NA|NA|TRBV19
ASMGGGSNQPQH
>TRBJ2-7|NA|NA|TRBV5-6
ASSSPGRKYEQY
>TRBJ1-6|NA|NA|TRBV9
ASSVGGQNSPLH
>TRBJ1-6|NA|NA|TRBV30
AWSWNRDSPLH
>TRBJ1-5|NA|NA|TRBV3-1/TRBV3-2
ASSPGSENQPQH
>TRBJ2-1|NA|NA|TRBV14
ASSPQGPGSYNEQF
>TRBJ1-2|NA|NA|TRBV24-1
ATSDPRGSGGYT
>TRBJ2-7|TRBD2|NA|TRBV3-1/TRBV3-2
ASASGATREQY
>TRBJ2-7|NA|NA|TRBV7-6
ASSQSVSSSYEQY
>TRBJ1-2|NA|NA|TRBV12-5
ASGLRGSEGYT
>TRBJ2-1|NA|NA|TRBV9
ASSVLTGPNEQF
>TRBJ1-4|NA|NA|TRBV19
ASSRFGEKLF
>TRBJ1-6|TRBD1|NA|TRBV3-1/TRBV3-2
ASSGRTGSSYNSPLH
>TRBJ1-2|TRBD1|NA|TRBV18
ASSQIGTGINYGYT
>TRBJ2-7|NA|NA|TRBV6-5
ASSYSPAGSNYEQY
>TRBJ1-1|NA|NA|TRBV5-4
ASSPLNTEAF
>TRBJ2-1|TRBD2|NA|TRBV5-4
ASSVVGGGFYNEQF
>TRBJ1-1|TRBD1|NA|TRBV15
ATSRDARQGREAF
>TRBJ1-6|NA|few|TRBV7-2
ASSSSAGRPLH
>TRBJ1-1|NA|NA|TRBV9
ASSVGGAHTEAF
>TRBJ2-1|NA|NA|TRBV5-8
ASVVATFSYNEQF
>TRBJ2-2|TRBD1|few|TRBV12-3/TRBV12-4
ASTGTAIGELF
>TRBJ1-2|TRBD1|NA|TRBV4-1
ASSPGTGGYGYT
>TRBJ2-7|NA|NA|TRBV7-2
ASSLAVYEQY
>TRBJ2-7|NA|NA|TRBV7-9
ASSQRDNSYEQY
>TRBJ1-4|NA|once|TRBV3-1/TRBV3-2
ASSLPALYGEKLF
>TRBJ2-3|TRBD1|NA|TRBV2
ASSNQGVGTDTQY
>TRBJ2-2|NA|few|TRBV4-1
ASSHQGRPRPGELF
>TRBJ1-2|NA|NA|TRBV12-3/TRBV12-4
ASSPTGRGYT
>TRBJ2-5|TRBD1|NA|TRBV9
ASSIDRGQETQY
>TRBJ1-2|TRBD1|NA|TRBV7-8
ASSLGGQGAVSHGYT
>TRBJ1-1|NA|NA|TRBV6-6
ASSYATEVNTEAF